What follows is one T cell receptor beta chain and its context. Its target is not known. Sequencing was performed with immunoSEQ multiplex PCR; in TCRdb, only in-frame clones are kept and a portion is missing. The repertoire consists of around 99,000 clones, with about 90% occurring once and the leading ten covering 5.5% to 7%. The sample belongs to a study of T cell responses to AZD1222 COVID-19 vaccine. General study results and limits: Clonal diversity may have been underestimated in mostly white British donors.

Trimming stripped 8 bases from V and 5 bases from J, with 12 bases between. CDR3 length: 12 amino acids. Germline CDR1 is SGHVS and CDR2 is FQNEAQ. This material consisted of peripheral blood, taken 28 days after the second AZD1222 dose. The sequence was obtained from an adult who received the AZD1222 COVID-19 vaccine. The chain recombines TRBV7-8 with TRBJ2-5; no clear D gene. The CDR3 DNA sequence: TGTGCCAGCTTGGAGATGGGGGAGACCCAGTACTTC. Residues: CASLEMGETQYF.